These T cell receptor beta chains were read from a single sample in a study of cytomegalovirus exposure and HLA in healthy donors. Assay: immunoSEQ multiplex PCR; the TCRdb copy retains only in-frame clones and omits some. The table shows about 78,000 clones, with 90% to 96% occurring only once. Sequenced material: PBMCs. The receptors here all came from a man aged 18 to 35 in good health and CMV-seropositive. CDR3s include the opening cysteine and the closing phenylalanine or tryptophan. The order of the fields is clone size, J gene, V gene, D gene, CDR3 protein, CDR3 DNA. The D gene is left open where the match is weak. Clone size is shown for a subset of rows, as once, few, many or a class of expanded clone.

abundance: NA; j_gene: TRBJ2-2; v_gene: TRBV9; d_gene: NA; CDR3aa: CASSVEGEAGELFF; CDR3nt: TGTGCCAGCAGCGTAGAGGGGGAAGCCGGGGAGCTGTTTTTT
abundance: NA; j_gene: TRBJ2-7; v_gene: TRBV5-1; d_gene: TRBD2; CDR3aa: CASSPGLAGIPLLVEQYF; CDR3nt: TGCGCCAGCAGCCCCGGACTAGCGGGAATCCCCCTCCTGGTGGAGCAGTACTTC
abundance: NA; j_gene: TRBJ2-1; v_gene: TRBV6-5; d_gene: NA; CDR3aa: CASSYTAGRSGNEQFF; CDR3nt: TGTGCCAGCAGTTACACGGCGGGACGTTCCGGCAATGAGCAGTTCTTC
abundance: NA; j_gene: TRBJ2-7; v_gene: TRBV14; d_gene: TRBD2; CDR3aa: CASSPWSGTVSYEQYF; CDR3nt: TGTGCCAGCAGCCCCTGGAGCGGGACCGTCTCCTACGAGCAGTACTTC
abundance: NA; j_gene: TRBJ2-7; v_gene: TRBV7-2; d_gene: NA; CDR3aa: CASSFLYYEQYF; CDR3nt: TGTGCCAGCAGCTTCTTATACTACGAGCAGTACTTC
abundance: NA; j_gene: TRBJ1-2; v_gene: TRBV7-9; d_gene: NA; CDR3aa: CASSPTAGWSLGYGYTF; CDR3nt: TGTGCCAGCAGCCCCACCGCGGGGTGGTCCCTGGGGTATGGCTACACCTTC
abundance: NA; j_gene: TRBJ2-7; v_gene: TRBV9; d_gene: TRBD1; CDR3aa: CASSPGGTGDKQYF; CDR3nt: TGTGCCAGCAGCCCCGGGGGGACAGGGGACAAGCAGTACTTC
abundance: NA; j_gene: TRBJ1-1; v_gene: TRBV5-8; d_gene: NA; CDR3aa: CASSPGRGRAVGGTEAFF; CDR3nt: TGTGCCAGCAGCCCCGGACGGGGCAGGGCGGTAGGGGGTACTGAAGCTTTCTTT
abundance: NA; j_gene: TRBJ1-1; v_gene: TRBV6-1; d_gene: NA; CDR3aa: CASRDSSTEAFF; CDR3nt: TGTGCCAGCAGGGACAGCTCCACTGAAGCTTTCTTT
abundance: NA; j_gene: TRBJ1-2; v_gene: TRBV5-4; d_gene: NA; CDR3aa: CASSLASENNNYGYTF; CDR3nt: TGTGCCAGCAGCTTGGCGAGCGAGAATAATAACTATGGCTACACCTTC
abundance: NA; j_gene: TRBJ1-1; v_gene: TRBV27; d_gene: NA; CDR3aa: CASSRRGGTEAFF; CDR3nt: TGTGCCAGCAGTAGGAGGGGCGGCACTGAAGCTTTCTTT
abundance: NA; j_gene: TRBJ1-5; v_gene: TRBV4-1; d_gene: NA; CDR3aa: CASSRPGRRPQHF; CDR3nt: TGCGCCAGCAGCCGTCCAGGGCGCCGGCCCCAGCATTTT
abundance: NA; j_gene: TRBJ2-7; v_gene: TRBV27; d_gene: NA; CDR3aa: CASSWGGPYEQYF; CDR3nt: TGTGCCAGCAGTTGGGGGGGCCCCTACGAGCAGTACTTC
abundance: NA; j_gene: TRBJ2-3; v_gene: TRBV11-2; d_gene: TRBD2; CDR3aa: CASSLAGVDGTQYF; CDR3nt: TGTGCCAGCAGCTTGGCGGGAGTCGATGGTACGCAGTATTTT
abundance: NA; j_gene: TRBJ2-5; v_gene: TRBV6-5; d_gene: TRBD2; CDR3aa: CASRLAGAETQYF; CDR3nt: TGTGCCAGCAGGCTAGCGGGAGCAGAGACCCAGTACTTC
abundance: NA; j_gene: TRBJ2-3; v_gene: TRBV12-5; d_gene: NA; CDR3aa: CASGLDTSTDTQYF; CDR3nt: TGTGCTAGTGGTTTGGATACTAGCACAGATACGCAGTATTTT
abundance: once; j_gene: TRBJ2-1; v_gene: TRBV9; d_gene: NA; CDR3aa: CASSVGERNYNEQFF; CDR3nt: TGTGCCAGCAGCGTGGGAGAGCGGAACTACAATGAGCAGTTCTTC
abundance: NA; j_gene: TRBJ1-2; v_gene: TRBV5-1; d_gene: TRBD1; CDR3aa: CASSAGQGVYGYTF; CDR3nt: TGCGCCAGCAGCGCGGGACAGGGGGTCTATGGCTACACCTTC
abundance: NA; j_gene: TRBJ2-1; v_gene: TRBV7-9; d_gene: TRBD2; CDR3aa: CASSQGLAGIMNEQFF; CDR3nt: TGTGCCAGCAGCCAGGGACTAGCGGGCATAATGAATGAGCAGTTCTTC
abundance: NA; j_gene: TRBJ1-2; v_gene: TRBV5-6; d_gene: TRBD1; CDR3aa: CASTATGDYGYTF; CDR3nt: TGTGCCAGCACCGCGACAGGGGACTATGGCTACACCTTC
abundance: NA; j_gene: TRBJ1-1; v_gene: TRBV2; d_gene: TRBD1; CDR3aa: CASSEGQGAEAFF; CDR3nt: TGTGCCAGCAGTGAAGGACAGGGGGCTGAAGCTTTCTTT
abundance: NA; j_gene: TRBJ2-1; v_gene: TRBV5-1; d_gene: NA; CDR3aa: CASSPGARSLGNEQFF; CDR3nt: TGCGCCAGCAGCCCAGGGGCGCGGTCTCTCGGCAATGAGCAGTTCTTC
abundance: NA; j_gene: TRBJ2-7; v_gene: TRBV6-5; d_gene: TRBD1; CDR3aa: CASSNSGTAYF; CDR3nt: TGTGCCAGCAGTAATTCCGGGACAGCGTACTTC
abundance: NA; j_gene: TRBJ2-1; v_gene: TRBV4-2; d_gene: TRBD2; CDR3aa: CASSQGGLAGRLGSNEQFF; CDR3nt: TGTGCCAGCAGCCAGGGTGGACTAGCGGGCCGTTTGGGGTCCAATGAGCAGTTCTTC
abundance: NA; j_gene: TRBJ2-6; v_gene: TRBV5-4; d_gene: TRBD1; CDR3aa: CASSPAPGTESSGANVLTF; CDR3nt: TGTGCCAGCAGCCCGGCCCCTGGGACAGAGAGCTCTGGGGCCAACGTCCTGACTTTC
abundance: NA; j_gene: TRBJ2-1; v_gene: TRBV4-1; d_gene: NA; CDR3aa: CASSQDQRVLDEQFF; CDR3nt: TGCGCCAGCAGCCAAGACCAGCGGGTGCTCGATGAGCAGTTCTTC
abundance: once; j_gene: TRBJ2-7; v_gene: TRBV4-1; d_gene: TRBD2; CDR3aa: CASSLLAGMLEQYF; CDR3nt: TGCGCCAGCAGCCTACTAGCGGGAATGCTTGAGCAGTACTTC
abundance: NA; j_gene: TRBJ2-7; v_gene: TRBV5-1; d_gene: NA; CDR3aa: CASSPTGGDYEQYF; CDR3nt: TGCGCCAGCAGCCCGACCGGGGGAGACTACGAGCAGTACTTC
abundance: NA; j_gene: TRBJ1-4; v_gene: TRBV11-1; d_gene: TRBD1; CDR3aa: CASSRPGTGNEKLFF; CDR3nt: TGTGCCAGCAGCAGACCCGGGACAGGGAATGAAAAACTGTTTTTT
abundance: once; j_gene: TRBJ2-6; v_gene: TRBV2; d_gene: NA; CDR3aa: CASSIERSGANVLTF; CDR3nt: TGTGCCAGCAGTATTGAGCGATCTGGGGCCAACGTCCTGACTTTC
abundance: NA; j_gene: TRBJ2-2; v_gene: TRBV7-6; d_gene: NA; CDR3aa: CASSLGLGENTGELFF; CDR3nt: TGTGCCAGCAGCTTAGGGTTAGGGGAAAACACCGGGGAGCTGTTTTTT
abundance: NA; j_gene: TRBJ2-5; v_gene: TRBV14; d_gene: TRBD2; CDR3aa: CASSRYSGTSSQETQYF; CDR3nt: TGTGCCAGCAGTCGTTATTCCGGGACTAGCAGTCAAGAGACCCAGTACTTC
abundance: NA; j_gene: TRBJ2-7; v_gene: TRBV11-3; d_gene: TRBD1; CDR3aa: CASSPGQGANYEQYF; CDR3nt: TGTGCCAGCAGCCCCGGACAGGGGGCGAATTACGAGCAGTACTTC
abundance: NA; j_gene: TRBJ2-7; v_gene: TRBV5-8; d_gene: TRBD1; CDR3aa: CASSFFFRDRGHEQYF; CDR3nt: TGTGCCAGCAGCTTTTTTTTCCGGGACAGGGGACACGAGCAGTACTTC
abundance: NA; j_gene: TRBJ1-4; v_gene: TRBV27; d_gene: NA; CDR3aa: CASISQQPEVNEKLFF; CDR3nt: TGTGCCAGCATAAGCCAACAGCCGGAAGTCAATGAAAAACTGTTTTTT
abundance: NA; j_gene: TRBJ1-1; v_gene: TRBV4-1; d_gene: NA; CDR3aa: CASSQVGFRTLSAFF; CDR3nt: TGCGCCAGCAGCCAAGTGGGGTTCCGGACATTATCAGCTTTCTTT
abundance: once; j_gene: TRBJ1-2; v_gene: TRBV7-3; d_gene: NA; CDR3aa: CASSPSSGKTANYGYTF; CDR3nt: TGTGCCAGCAGCCCCAGCTCGGGAAAAACAGCTAACTATGGCTACACCTTC
abundance: NA; j_gene: TRBJ2-7; v_gene: TRBV19; d_gene: NA; CDR3aa: CASSIEGGPEQYF; CDR3nt: TGTGCCAGTAGTATAGAAGGGGGACCCGAGCAGTACTTC
abundance: NA; j_gene: TRBJ1-3; v_gene: TRBV5-1; d_gene: NA; CDR3aa: CASSLFSGGDGNTIYF; CDR3nt: TGCGCCAGCAGCTTGTTTTCGGGTGGAGACGGAAACACCATATATTTT
abundance: NA; j_gene: TRBJ1-2; v_gene: TRBV7-9; d_gene: TRBD1; CDR3aa: CASSGDRERGYTF; CDR3nt: TGTGCCAGCAGCGGAGACAGGGAACGTGGCTACACCTTC
abundance: NA; j_gene: TRBJ2-7; v_gene: TRBV27; d_gene: TRBD2; CDR3aa: CASSFKLAGAYEQYF; CDR3nt: TGTGCCAGCAGTTTTAAGTTAGCGGGAGCCTACGAGCAGTACTTC
abundance: NA; j_gene: TRBJ2-7; v_gene: TRBV27; d_gene: NA; CDR3aa: CASSLSFGEQYF; CDR3nt: TGTGCCAGCAGCCTGAGCTTCGGGGAGCAGTACTTC
abundance: few; j_gene: TRBJ2-7; v_gene: TRBV30; d_gene: TRBD2; CDR3aa: CAWEAGDSGGKQYF; CDR3nt: TGTGCCTGGGAGGCGGGGGACTCGGGAGGGAAGCAGTACTTC
abundance: NA; j_gene: TRBJ2-2; v_gene: TRBV27; d_gene: TRBD1; CDR3aa: CASSSPRTGNTGELFF; CDR3nt: TGTGCCAGCAGTTCACCCCGGACAGGCAACACCGGGGAGCTGTTTTTT
abundance: NA; j_gene: TRBJ2-1; v_gene: TRBV5-1; d_gene: NA; CDR3aa: CASSLAASAYNEQFF; CDR3nt: TGCGCCAGCAGCTTGGCGGCTAGCGCCTACAATGAGCAGTTCTTC